The T cell receptor (beta chain) described here comes from a study of T-cell reconstitution after alpha-beta-depleted transplantation in children. Study-wide findings and caveats: Newly made T cells mostly supplied T-cell counts and diversity one year after transplant. Two months or so post-transplant, alpha-beta T cells reportedly derived from several hundred expanded graft clones.

This clonotype was counted only a few times. What it binds is unknown. Unique molecular identifiers were incorporated into the prepared TCRbeta library. TCRdb re-analysed the PCR reads in MiXCR, keeping a single row per CDR3 protein. The data contain roughly 400,000 distinct CDR3 sequences, 43% of them singletons. This TCR came from a girl aged 2 to 10 with aplastic anemia, due to receive a stem cell transplant. This sample comprised PBMCs, obtained before TCRalphabeta/CD19-depleted stem cell transplant.

For the CDR3, the DNA is TGCAGTGCTCGGGTACTAGCGGGAGGTCCTTGGGAGCAGTTCTTC. It codes for CSARVLAGGPWEQFF. J is TRBJ2-1 and V is TRBV20-1; 12 positions match TRBD2. This CDR3 region has 15 residues. Germline lookup yields CDR1 DFQATT and CDR2 SNEGSKA (reference sequence). V lost 5 bases to trimming and J lost 10 bases; unmatched junction nucleotides: 12.